A single T cell receptor (beta chain) is shown here with its context. Its antigen is unidentified. The sample comes from a study of cytomegalovirus exposure and HLA in healthy donors. Study-level results: The study listed roughly 150 cytomegalovirus-associated TCR beta chains.

The primer mix had 60 Vbeta and 13 Jbeta primers. TCRdb keeps only in-frame clones here, not all; method: immunoSEQ multiplex PCR. The table includes more than 150,000 clones, approximately 80% detected once. The donors were healthy bone marrow donors. The sequenced sample consisted of PBMCs. This TCR was sampled from a girl under 10 years old in good health and CMV-seropositive.

CDR3 sequence reads: CASSLERTQYF. CDR3 nucleotide sequence: TGTGCCAGCAGCTTAGAGCGGACCCAGTACTTC. The V gene is TRBV13, the J gene TRBJ2-5; D not resolved. The germline gives CDR1 PRHDT, CDR2 FYEKMQ (reference sequence). The CDR3 spans 11 residues. V lost 1 base, J lost 7 bases, and 4 bases lay in between.